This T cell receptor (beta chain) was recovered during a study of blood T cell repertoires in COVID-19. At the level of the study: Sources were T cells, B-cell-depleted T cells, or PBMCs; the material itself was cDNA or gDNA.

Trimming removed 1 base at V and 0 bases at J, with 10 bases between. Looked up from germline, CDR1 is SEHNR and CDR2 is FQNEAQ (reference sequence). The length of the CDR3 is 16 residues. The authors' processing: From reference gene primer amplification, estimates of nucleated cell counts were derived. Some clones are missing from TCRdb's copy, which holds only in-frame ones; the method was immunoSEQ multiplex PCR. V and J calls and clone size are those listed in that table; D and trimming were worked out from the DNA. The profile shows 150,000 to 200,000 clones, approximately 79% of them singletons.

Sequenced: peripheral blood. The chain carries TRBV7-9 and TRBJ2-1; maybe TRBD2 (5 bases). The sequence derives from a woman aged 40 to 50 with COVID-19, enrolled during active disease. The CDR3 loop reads CASSLVEGSSYNEQFF. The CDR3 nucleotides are TGTGCCAGCAGCTTAGTGGAAGGGAGCTCCTACAATGAGCAGTTCTTC. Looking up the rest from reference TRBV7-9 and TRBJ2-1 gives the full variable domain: DTGVSQNPRHKITKRGQNVTFRCDPISEHNRLYWYRQTLGQGPEFLTYFQNEAQLEKSRLLSDRFSAERPKGSFSTLEIQRTEQGDSAMYLCASSLVEGSSYNEQFFGPGTRLTVL.